This T cell receptor beta chain was recorded in a study of OX40 agonist ivuxolimab in advanced cancers. Study-wide points: At 0.1 to 3.0 mg/kg and by week 6, CD4+ and CD8+ T cells in the blood had expanded clonally. Some of the nonresponding patients also showed low levels of normalized T-cell clonal expansion. Relative to CD4+, CD8+ T cells held more expanded clones on average.

Clones were read by immunoSEQ multiplex PCR, and TCRdb kept only the in-frame ones, dropping some. The sample has over 95,000 clones, roughly 90% seen once; the top ten hold approximately 0.8%. Blood specimens came from baseline, cycle 4 day 1, and cycle 7 day 1. This CDR3 is built from 15 residues. Germline CDR1 and CDR2: WNHNN and SYGVQD (reference sequence). V was pared by 6 bases and J by 0 bases, with 15 bases between. Remarks on this clone: As yet, its antigen is unknown.

This sample comprised CD4+ or CD8+ T cells sorted from blood, obtained in a trial of the OX40 agonist ivuxolimab. The chain links TRBV10-1 to TRBJ2-7; D uncertain. This TCR came from an adult with an advanced solid tumor such as melanoma, head and neck, liver or kidney cancer. CDR3 amino acids: CASRTLLSPSYEQYF. The CDR3 DNA follows: TGCGCCAGCAGAACACTCCTCTCCCCCTCCTACGAGCAGTACTTC.